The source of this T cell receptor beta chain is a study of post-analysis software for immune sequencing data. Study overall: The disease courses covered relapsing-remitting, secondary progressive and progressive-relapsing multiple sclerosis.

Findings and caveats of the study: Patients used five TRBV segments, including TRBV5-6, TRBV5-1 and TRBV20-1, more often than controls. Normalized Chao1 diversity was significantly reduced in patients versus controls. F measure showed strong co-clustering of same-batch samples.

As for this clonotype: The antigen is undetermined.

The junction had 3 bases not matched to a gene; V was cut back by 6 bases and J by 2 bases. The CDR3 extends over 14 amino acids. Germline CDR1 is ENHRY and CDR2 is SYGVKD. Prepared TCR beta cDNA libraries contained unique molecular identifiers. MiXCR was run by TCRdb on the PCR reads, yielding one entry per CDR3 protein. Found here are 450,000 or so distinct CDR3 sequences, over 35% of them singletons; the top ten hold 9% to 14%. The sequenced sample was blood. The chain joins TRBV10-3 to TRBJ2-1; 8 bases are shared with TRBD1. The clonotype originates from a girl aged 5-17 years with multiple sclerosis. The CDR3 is CAISAGGAYNEQFF. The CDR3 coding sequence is TGTGCCATCAGCGCAGGGGGCGCCTACAATGAGCAGTTCTTC.